The 18 T cell receptor beta chains below all came from one sample that was sequenced in a study of T cell repertoires and HLA-DP antigens. Antigens of these TCRs are unknown. Repertoires were generated with immunoSEQ multiplex PCR, while TCRdb's copy carries only in-frame clones and drops some. The sample carries around 100,000 clones, roughly 92% recorded once. Material: CD4+ T cells from PBMCs. These receptors were collected from a woman under 30 in good health and CMV-seronegative.

The rearrangement uses TRBV11-2 and TRBJ2-5, with D tentatively TRBD2 (6 bases). The DNA end is a closer match to TRBJ2-7, so the J assignment may be wrong. Germline-derived CDR1 and CDR2 are SGHAT and FQNNGV. The CDR3 has 14 amino acids. The CDR3 loop reads CASSSPRRAYEQYF. In DNA form, the CDR3 reads TGTGCCAGCAGCTCCCCCCGGAGGGCCTACGAGCAGTACTTC.

The chain joins TRBV7-6 to TRBJ1-1, with D hard to call. Deletions cut 1 base from V and 3 bases from J, with 18 bases between. There are 17 residues in the CDR3. Germline CDR1 SGHVS, CDR2 FNYEAQ. CDR3 amino acids: CASSLEAAFGDYTEAFF. In nucleotides, the CDR3 is TGTGCCAGCAGCTTAGAAGCGGCATTTGGTGATTACACTGAAGCTTTCTTT.

This clone has only a few counts. This chain links TRBV9 with TRBJ1-2, with D uncertain. Germline-derived CDR1 and CDR2 are SGDLS and YYNGEE. V was clipped by 0 bases and J by 8 bases, with 11 bases between them. This CDR3 region has 13 residues. CDR3 amino acids: CASSVEGRGGYTF. The CDR3 nucleotides read TGTGCCAGCAGCGTAGAGGGTCGAGGGGGCTACACCTTC.

V gene TRBV5-1 combines with J gene TRBJ2-6; a possible D gene is TRBD2 (5 bases). Between the trimmed V and J ends, which lost 4 bases and 4 bases, there was a span of 12 bases. The germline V gene encodes CDR1 SGHRS and CDR2 YFSETQ. The CDR3 totals 15 residues. CDR3 loop: CASSPTGVGANVLTF. The CDR3, as DNA: TGCGCCAGCAGCCCAACCGGGGTGGGGGCCAACGTCCTGACTTTC.

This chain uses TRBV25-1 with TRBJ2-2; TRBD1 might be the D (7 bases). Germline CDR1 is MGHDK and CDR2 is SYGVNS. Trimming removed 3 bases from V and 7 bases from J, with 15 bases in between. CDR3 size: 15 residues. In DNA, the CDR3 is TGTGCCAGCAGTGAGCGACAGGGAGGTAACGGGGAGCTGTTTTTT. Protein product: CASSERQGGNGELFF.

This clone is a singleton in its sample. The chain couples TRBV18 to TRBJ1-1; D perhaps matches TRBD1 (5 bases). The germline gives CDR1 KGHSH, CDR2 LQKENI. The CDR3 is 14 amino acids. V lost 3 bases and J 0 bases, leaving 8 bases between the germline ends. The CDR3 DNA is TGTGCCAGCTCACCGCAGGGCCTGAACACTGAAGCTTTCTTT. The encoded protein is CASSPQGLNTEAFF. Supplemented by reference TRBV18 and TRBJ1-1, the full variable domain reads NAGVMQNPRHLVRRRGQEARLRCSPMKGHSHVYWYRQLPEEGLKFMVYLQKENIIDESGMPKERFSAEFPKEGPSILRIQQVVRGDSAAYFCASSPQGLNTEAFFGQGTRLTVV.

This clone turned up a few times. The chain joins TRBV28 to TRBJ1-2; D uncertain. This CDR3 is 11 amino acids long. V lost 6 bases to trimming and J lost 4 bases, with 6 bases between them. The germline CDR1 and CDR2 sequences are MDHEN and SYDVKM. As DNA, the CDR3 is TGTGCCAGCAGGGCCCCCTATGGCTACACCTTC. It encodes CASRAPYGYTF.

The rearrangement uses TRBV5-1 and TRBJ1-1; 7 bases are a match to TRBD1. Germline loops: CDR1 SGHRS, CDR2 YFSETQ. The CDR3 runs 14 residues. V lost 0 bases, J lost 5 bases, and 4 bases stayed unmatched. The CDR3 protein is CASSLEGAGTEAFF. The CDR3 DNA reads TGCGCCAGCAGCTTGGAGGGGGCCGGAACTGAAGCTTTCTTT.

The chain links TRBV12-5 to TRBJ1-2, with D hard to call. Per the germline V gene, CDR1 is LGHNT and CDR2 is FRNRAP. Trimming shortened V by 0 bases and J by 7 bases, and 18 bases separated the two germline ends. This CDR3 region has 16 residues. CDR3 loop: CASGLVVFGNERGYTF. DNA for the CDR3: TGTGCTAGTGGTTTGGTTGTCTTTGGTAACGAACGTGGCTACACCTTC.

The chain has TRBV9 and TRBJ1-1; no reliable D call. V gave up 3 bases and J gave up 1 base, with 13 bases separating them. The germline V gene has CDR1 SGDLS and CDR2 YYNGEE. This CDR3 spans 15 amino acids. The CDR3 is CASSGRTDKNTEAFF. In DNA form, the CDR3 reads TGTGCCAGCAGCGGACGGACGGATAAGAACACTGAAGCTTTCTTT.

The chain links TRBV10-3 to TRBJ1-1; D is possibly TRBD1 (5 bases). The CDR3 length is 12 residues. V shed 6 bases and J shed 7 bases, with 12 bases lying between them. Looked up from germline, CDR1 is ENHRY and CDR2 is SYGVKD. CDR3 loop: CAIRKSGGEAFF. CDR3 DNA sequence: TGTGCCATCAGAAAATCCGGGGGTGAAGCTTTCTTT.

The chain links TRBV14 to TRBJ2-2; D gene uncertain. Trimming pared 5 bases from V and 2 bases from J, leaving 9 bases between. The CDR3 extends over 14 amino acids. Germline V CDR1 and CDR2: SGHDN, FVKESK. The chain's CDR3 is CASSKQYNTGELFF. The DNA for the CDR3 is TGTGCCAGCAGCAAACAGTACAACACCGGGGAGCTGTTTTTT.

This chain links TRBV23-1 with TRBJ1-4; D is uncertain. Being an ORF, TRBV23-1 has a function that is uncertain. CDR3 length equals 15 residues. Trimming pared 3 bases from V and 7 bases from J, leaving 15 bases between. The CDR3 sequence: CASSHRSPLGEKLFF. In DNA form, the CDR3 reads TGCGCCAGCAGTCACAGGAGTCCTCTAGGTGAAAAACTGTTTTTT.

The rearrangement links TRBV19 to TRBJ1-1; D not resolved. Germline V gives CDR1 LNHDA, CDR2 SQIVND (reference sequence). CDR3 length: 13 amino acids. V shed 1 base and J shed 0 bases, with 3 bases lying between them. The CDR3 loop is CASSIVVNTEAFF. The CDR3 DNA is TGTGCCAGTAGTATAGTTGTGAACACTGAAGCTTTCTTT.

J is TRBJ1-6 and V is TRBV4-1, with D hard to call. Per germline, CDR1 MGHRA and CDR2 YSYEKL. The CDR3 has 14 residues. Trimming took off 6 bases at V and 8 bases at J, with 14 bases between the two ends. CDR3 protein: CASRAGWGDSPLHF. The CDR3 region has the DNA TGCGCCAGCAGGGCAGGATGGGGAGATTCACCCCTCCACTTT.

J is TRBJ2-1 and V is TRBV9; D gene ambiguous. CDR1 and CDR2 from the germline V gene are SGDLS and YYNGEE. The CDR3 covers 15 residues. V lost 4 bases, J lost 6 bases, and 17 bases lay in between. CDR3 DNA sequence: TGTGCCAGCAGCTCCGACTCGTTCCCCGGCAATGAGCAGTTCTTC. This gives the protein CASSSDSFPGNEQFF. Full variable domain (rest looked up from reference TRBV9 and TRBJ2-1): DSGVTQTPKHLITATGQRVTLRCSPRSGDLSVYWYQQSLDQGLQFLIQYYNGEERAKGNILERFSAQQFPDLHSELNLSSLELGDSALYFCASSSDSFPGNEQFFGPGTRLTVL.

Only one count was recorded for this clone. The gene calls are TRBV4-3 and TRBJ2-4; D gene unclear. This CDR3 comprises 15 residues. The V gene's germline CDR1 is LGHNA and CDR2 YSLEER. V was cut by 0 bases and J by 0 bases, with 6 bases left in between. The DNA of the CDR3 is TGCGCCAGCAGCCAAGATCGAACAGCCAAAAACATTCAGTACTTC. Translating it yields CASSQDRTAKNIQYF.

The V and J genes are TRBV18 and TRBJ1-5; 10 bases agree with TRBD1. The CDR3 totals 14 residues. With 4 bases clipped from V and 5 bases from J, the junction kept 2 bases outside the gene matches. The V gene's germline CDR1 is KGHSH and CDR2 LQKENI. The CDR3 sequence is CASSRDRGDQPQHF. The CDR3 DNA is TGTGCCAGCTCACGGGACAGGGGCGATCAGCCCCAGCATTTT.